This TCR beta chain derives from a study of blood T cell repertoires in COVID-19. The V gene lost 5 bases and the J gene lost 1 base, with 6 bases spanning the gap. The CDR3 extends over 13 amino acids. Germline loops: CDR1 LNHDA, CDR2 SQIVND (reference sequence). Sequencing used immunoSEQ multiplex PCR; TCRdb keeps in-frame clones, though not all of them. This sample carries over 200,000 clones, approximately 90% of them seen once, and the ten largest clones take more than 0.95%. The sequencing input was peripheral blood. The sequence derives from a man younger than 45 with acute or convalescent COVID-19. The chain carries TRBV19 and TRBJ1-5; D might be TRBD1 (6 bases). CDR3 DNA: TGTGCCAGTAGTCAGGGGAGCAATCAGCCCCAGCATTTT. It is translated as CASSQGSNQPQHF.